This T cell receptor (beta chain) is drawn from a study of blood T cells in healthy people across ages. Points on this clonotype: What it binds is unknown. Sequence at one end of the junction differs from germline and may be a read error.

It was with a sample-barcoded 5' primer and a J-beta primer mix that a second PCR of roughly 7 to 12 cycles was run. Each cDNA molecule received a tag from a template-switch adaptor that had 12 random nucleotides. Using its own MiXCR run on the 5' RACE reads, TCRdb lists one record per CDR3 protein. Of around 800,000 distinct CDR3 sequences listed, about 62% are singletons. Study outcomes and limitations: Age brought a roughly linear fall in TCR beta diversity measured per million T cells.

Germline V CDR1 and CDR2: SGHDN, FVKESK. This CDR3 has 15 residues. Sequencing was carried out using blood. The gene calls are TRBV14 and TRBJ2-1; 12 bases line up with TRBD2. This clonotype was obtained from a man aged 25 to 45 in good health. The CDR3 is CAGSPSGGVLNEQFF. The CDR3 coding sequence is TGTGCCGGCAGCCCTAGCGGGGGGGTTTTGAATGAGCAGTTCTTC.